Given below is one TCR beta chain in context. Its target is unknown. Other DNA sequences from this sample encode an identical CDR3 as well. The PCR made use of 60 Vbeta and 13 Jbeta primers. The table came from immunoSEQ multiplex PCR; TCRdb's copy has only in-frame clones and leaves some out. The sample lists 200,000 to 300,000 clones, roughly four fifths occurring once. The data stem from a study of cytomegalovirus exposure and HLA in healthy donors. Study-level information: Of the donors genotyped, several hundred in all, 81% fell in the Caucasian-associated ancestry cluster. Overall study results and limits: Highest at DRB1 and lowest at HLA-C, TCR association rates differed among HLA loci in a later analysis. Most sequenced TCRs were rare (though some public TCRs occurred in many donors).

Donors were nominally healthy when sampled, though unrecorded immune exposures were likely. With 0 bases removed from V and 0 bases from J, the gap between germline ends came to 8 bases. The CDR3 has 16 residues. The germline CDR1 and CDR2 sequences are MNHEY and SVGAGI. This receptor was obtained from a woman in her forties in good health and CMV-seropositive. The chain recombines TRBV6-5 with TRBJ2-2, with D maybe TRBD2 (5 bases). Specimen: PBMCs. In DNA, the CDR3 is TGTGCCAGCAGTTACTCCGGGGTGGCGAACACCGGGGAGCTGTTTTTT. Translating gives CASSYSGVANTGELFF.